A single T cell receptor (beta chain) is shown here with its context. The data were obtained in a study of cytomegalovirus exposure and HLA in healthy donors. Study overall: It was reported in a later analysis that the same platform had been used for the 120 or so validation repertoires as for the roughly 700 first-cohort repertoires.

The CDR3 runs to 15 residues. J lost 7 bases, V lost 9 bases, and 14 bases had no gene match. The V gene's germline CDR1 is MNHNS and CDR2 SASEGT. TCRdb keeps only in-frame clones here, not all; method: immunoSEQ multiplex PCR. The table has some 100,000 clones, more than 70% seen once. The sample comprised PBMCs. This chain uses TRBV6-1 with TRBJ2-2, with TRBD1 matching 7 bases. The TCR was taken from a young man in good health and CMV-seronegative. The CDR3 nucleotides read TGTGCCAGTACCAAGGAACAGGGGTTTGGCGGGGAGCTGTTTTTT. Encoded protein: CASTKEQGFGGELFF.